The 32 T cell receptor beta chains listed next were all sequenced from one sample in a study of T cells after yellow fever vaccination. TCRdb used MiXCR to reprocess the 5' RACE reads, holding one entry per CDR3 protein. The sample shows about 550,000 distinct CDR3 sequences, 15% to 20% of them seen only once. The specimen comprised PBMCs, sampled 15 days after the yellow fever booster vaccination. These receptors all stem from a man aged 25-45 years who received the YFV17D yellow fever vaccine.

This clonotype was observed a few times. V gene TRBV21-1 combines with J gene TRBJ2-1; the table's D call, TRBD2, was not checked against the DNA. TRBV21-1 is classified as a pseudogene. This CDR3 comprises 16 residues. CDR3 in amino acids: CASSKRASGSYNEQFF. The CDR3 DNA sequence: TGTGCCAGCAGCAAAAGGGCTAGCGGCTCCTACAATGAGCAGTTCTTC.

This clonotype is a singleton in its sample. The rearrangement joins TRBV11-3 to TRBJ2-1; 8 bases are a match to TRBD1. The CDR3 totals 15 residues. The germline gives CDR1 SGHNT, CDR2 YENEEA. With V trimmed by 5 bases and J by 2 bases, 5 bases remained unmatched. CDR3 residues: CASSRRQGPYNEQFF. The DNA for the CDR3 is TGTGCCAGCAGCCGAAGACAGGGGCCCTACAATGAGCAGTTCTTC.

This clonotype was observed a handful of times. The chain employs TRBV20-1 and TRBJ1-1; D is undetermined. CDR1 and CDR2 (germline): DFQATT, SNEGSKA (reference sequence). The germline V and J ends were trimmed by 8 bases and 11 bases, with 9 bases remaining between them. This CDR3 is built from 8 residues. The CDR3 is CSPGRAFF. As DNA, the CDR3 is TGCAGTCCCGGACGGGCTTTCTTT.

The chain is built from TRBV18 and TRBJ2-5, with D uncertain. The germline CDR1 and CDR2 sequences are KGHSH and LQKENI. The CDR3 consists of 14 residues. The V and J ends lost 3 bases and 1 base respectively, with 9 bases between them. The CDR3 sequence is CASSPRLRQETQYF. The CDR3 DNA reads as TGTGCCAGCTCACCGCGACTCCGCCAAGAGACCCAGTACTTC.

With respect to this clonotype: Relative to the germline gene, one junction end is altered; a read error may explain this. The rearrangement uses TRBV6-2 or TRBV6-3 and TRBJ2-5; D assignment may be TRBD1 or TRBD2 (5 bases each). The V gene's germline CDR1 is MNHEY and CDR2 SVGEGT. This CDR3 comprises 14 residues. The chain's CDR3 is CASRSLGDQETQYF. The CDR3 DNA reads TGTGCCAGCAGATCCTTGGGGGACCAGGAGACCCAGTACTTC.

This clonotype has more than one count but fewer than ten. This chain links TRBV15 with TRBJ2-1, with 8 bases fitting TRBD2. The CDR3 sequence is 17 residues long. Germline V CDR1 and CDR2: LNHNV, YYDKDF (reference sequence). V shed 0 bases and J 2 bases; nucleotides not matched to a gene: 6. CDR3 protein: CATSRDRAGVAYNEQFF. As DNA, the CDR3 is TGTGCCACCAGCAGAGATCGAGCGGGAGTCGCCTACAATGAGCAGTTCTTC.

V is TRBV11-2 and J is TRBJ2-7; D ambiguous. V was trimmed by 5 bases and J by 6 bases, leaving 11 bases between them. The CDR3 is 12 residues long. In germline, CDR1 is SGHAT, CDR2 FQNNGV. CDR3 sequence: CASSPLTREQYF. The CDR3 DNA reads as TGTGCCAGCAGCCCGCTGACCCGCGAGCAGTACTTC. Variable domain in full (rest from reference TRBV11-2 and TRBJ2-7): EAGVAQSPRYKIIEKRQSVAFWCNPISGHATLYWYQQILGQGPKLLIQFQNNGVVDDSQLPKDRFSAERLKGVDSTLKIQPAKLEDSAVYLCASSPLTREQYFGPGTRLTVT.

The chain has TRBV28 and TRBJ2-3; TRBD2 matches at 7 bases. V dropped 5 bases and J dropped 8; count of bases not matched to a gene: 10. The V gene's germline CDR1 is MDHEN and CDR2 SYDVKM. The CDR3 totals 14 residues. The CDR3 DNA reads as TGTGCCAGCAGTAGGTGGGAGGGCCAGGTTACGCAGTATTTT. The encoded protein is CASSRWEGQVTQYF.

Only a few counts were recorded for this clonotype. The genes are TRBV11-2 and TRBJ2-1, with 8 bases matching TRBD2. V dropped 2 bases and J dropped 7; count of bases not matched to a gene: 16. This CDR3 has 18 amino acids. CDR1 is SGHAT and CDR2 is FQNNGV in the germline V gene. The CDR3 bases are TGTGCCAGCAGCTTAAGGTCCGGGACTAGTGGGAGGTGGAATGAGCAGTTCTTC. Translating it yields CASSLRSGTSGRWNEQFF.

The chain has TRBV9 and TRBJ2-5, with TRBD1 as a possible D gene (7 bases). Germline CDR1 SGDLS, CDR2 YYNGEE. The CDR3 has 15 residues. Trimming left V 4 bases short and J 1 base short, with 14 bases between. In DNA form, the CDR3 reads TGTGCCAGCAGCCCCAGACAGGGACTCCAAGAGACCCAGTACTTC. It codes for CASSPRQGLQETQYF.

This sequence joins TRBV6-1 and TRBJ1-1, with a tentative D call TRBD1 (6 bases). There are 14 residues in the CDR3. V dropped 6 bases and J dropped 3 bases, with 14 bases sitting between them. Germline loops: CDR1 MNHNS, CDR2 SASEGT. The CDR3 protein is CASSKRGEYTEAFF. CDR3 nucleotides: TGTGCCAGCAGCAAGAGGGGGGAGTACACTGAAGCTTTCTTT.

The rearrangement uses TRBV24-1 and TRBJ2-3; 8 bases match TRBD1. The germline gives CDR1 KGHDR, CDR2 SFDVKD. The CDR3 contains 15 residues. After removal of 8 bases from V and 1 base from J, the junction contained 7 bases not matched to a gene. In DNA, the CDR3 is TGTGCCACCACCTCCGGGACAGGCCGCACAGATACGCAGTATTTT. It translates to CATTSGTGRTDTQYF.

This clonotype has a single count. In nucleotides, the CDR3 is TGCGCCAGCAGCGGGACTACAGGCACAGATACGCAGTATTTT. Its translation: CASSGTTGTDTQYF. The V gene is TRBV5-1, the J gene TRBJ2-3; the match to TRBD2 covers 7 bases. CDR1 is SGHRS and CDR2 is YFSETQ in the germline V gene. The CDR3 has 14 residues. V gave up 4 bases and J gave up 1 base; unmatched junction bases: 3.

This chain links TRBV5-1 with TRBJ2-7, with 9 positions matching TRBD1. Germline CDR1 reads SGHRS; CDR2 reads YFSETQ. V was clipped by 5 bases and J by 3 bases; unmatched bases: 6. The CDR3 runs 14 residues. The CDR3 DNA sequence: TGCGCCAGCAGACAGACAGGGGGGCTCTACGAGCAGTACTTC. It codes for CASRQTGGLYEQYF.

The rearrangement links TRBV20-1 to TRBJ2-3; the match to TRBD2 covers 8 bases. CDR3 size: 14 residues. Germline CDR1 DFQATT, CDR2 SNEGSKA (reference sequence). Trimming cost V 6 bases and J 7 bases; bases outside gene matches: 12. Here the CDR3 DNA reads TGCAGTGCCCAGCCCTGGCGGGAGGTGTATACGCAGTATTTT. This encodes CSAQPWREVYTQYF.

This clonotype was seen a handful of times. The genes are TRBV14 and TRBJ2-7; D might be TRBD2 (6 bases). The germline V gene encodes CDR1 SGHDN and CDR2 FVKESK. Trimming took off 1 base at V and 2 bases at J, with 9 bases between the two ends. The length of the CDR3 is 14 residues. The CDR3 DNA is TGTGCCAGCAGCCAAGCTCCGGGGGCCTACGAGCAGTACTTC. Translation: CASSQAPGAYEQYF. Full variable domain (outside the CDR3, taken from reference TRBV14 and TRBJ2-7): EAGVTQFPSHSVIEKGQTVTLRCDPISGHDNLYWYRRVMGKEIKFLLHFVKESKQDESGMPNNRFLAERTGGTYSTLKVQPAELEDSGVYFCASSQAPGAYEQYFGPGTRLTVT.

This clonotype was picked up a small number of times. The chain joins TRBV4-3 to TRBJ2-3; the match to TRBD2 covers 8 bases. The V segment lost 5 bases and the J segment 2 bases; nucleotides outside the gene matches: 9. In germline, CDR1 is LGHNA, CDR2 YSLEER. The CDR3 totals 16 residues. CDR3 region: CASSNGAGGLTDTQYF. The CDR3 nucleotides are TGCGCCAGCAGCAACGGTGCGGGAGGCCTCACAGATACGCAGTATTTT.

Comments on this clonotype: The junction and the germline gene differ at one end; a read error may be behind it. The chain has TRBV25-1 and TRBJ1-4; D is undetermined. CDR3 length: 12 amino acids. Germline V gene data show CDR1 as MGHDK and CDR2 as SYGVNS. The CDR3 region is CASSAPNGKLFF. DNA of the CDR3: TGTGCCAGCAGTGCACCGAATGGAAAACTGTTTTTT.

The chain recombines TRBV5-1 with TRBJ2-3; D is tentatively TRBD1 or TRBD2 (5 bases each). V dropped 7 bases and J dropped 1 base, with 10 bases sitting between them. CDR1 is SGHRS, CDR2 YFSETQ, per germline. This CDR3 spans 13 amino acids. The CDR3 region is CASGDGRTDTQYF. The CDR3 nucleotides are TGCGCCAGCGGGGACGGGCGCACAGATACGCAGTATTTT.

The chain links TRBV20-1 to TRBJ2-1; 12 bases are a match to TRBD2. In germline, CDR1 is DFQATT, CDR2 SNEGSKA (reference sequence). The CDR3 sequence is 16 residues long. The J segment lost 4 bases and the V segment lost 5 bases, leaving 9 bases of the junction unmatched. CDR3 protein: CSALGLAGDIYNEQFF. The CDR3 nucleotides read TGCAGTGCTTTGGGACTAGCGGGCGACATATACAATGAGCAGTTCTTC.

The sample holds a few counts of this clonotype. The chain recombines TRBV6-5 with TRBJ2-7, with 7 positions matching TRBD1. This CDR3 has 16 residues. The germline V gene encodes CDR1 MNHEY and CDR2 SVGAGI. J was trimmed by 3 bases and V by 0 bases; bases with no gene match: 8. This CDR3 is CASSYSTDRNLYEQYF. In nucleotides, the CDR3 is TGTGCCAGCAGTTACTCCACGGACAGGAACCTCTACGAGCAGTACTTC.

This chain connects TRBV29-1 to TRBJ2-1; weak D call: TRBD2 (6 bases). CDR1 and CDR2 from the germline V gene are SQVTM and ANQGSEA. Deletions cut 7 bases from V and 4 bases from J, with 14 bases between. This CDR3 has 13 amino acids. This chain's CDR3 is CSGYGTSYNEQFF. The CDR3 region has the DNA TGCAGCGGATACGGGACTTCGTACAATGAGCAGTTCTTC.

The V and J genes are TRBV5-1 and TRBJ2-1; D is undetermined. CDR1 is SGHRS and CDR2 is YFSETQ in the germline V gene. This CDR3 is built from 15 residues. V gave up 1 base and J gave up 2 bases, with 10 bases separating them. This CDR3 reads CASSLRLTAYNEQFF. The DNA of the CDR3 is TGCGCCAGCAGCTTGAGACTTACCGCCTACAATGAGCAGTTCTTC.

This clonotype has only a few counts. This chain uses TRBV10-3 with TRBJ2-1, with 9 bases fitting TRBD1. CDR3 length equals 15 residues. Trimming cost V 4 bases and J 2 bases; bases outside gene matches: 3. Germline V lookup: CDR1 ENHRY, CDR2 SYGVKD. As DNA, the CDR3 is TGTGCCATCAGTGGACAGGGGGAAGCCTACAATGAGCAGTTCTTC. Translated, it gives CAISGQGEAYNEQFF.

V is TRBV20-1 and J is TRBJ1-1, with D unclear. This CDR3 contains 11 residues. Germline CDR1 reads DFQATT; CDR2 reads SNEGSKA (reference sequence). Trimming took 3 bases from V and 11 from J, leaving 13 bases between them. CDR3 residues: CSASRSDSAFF. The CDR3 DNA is TGCAGTGCTAGTAGGAGCGATTCGGCTTTCTTT.

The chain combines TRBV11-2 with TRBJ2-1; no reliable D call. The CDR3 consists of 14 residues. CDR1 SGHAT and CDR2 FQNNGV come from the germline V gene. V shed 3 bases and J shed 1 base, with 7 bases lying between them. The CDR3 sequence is CASSFSASYNEQFF. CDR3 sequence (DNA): TGTGCCAGCAGCTTTTCGGCGTCCTACAATGAGCAGTTCTTC.

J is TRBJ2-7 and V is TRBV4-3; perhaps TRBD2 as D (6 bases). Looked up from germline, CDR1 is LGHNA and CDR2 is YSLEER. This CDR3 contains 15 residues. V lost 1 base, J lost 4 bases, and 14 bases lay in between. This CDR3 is CASSQVGRREYEQYF. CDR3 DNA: TGCGCCAGCAGCCAAGTAGGCAGGAGGGAATACGAGCAGTACTTC.

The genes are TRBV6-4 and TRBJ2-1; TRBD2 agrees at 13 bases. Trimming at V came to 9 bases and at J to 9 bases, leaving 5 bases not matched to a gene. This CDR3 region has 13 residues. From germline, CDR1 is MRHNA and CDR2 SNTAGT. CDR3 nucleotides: TGTGCCAGAAGACTAGCGGGAGGTTGTGAGCAGTTCTTC. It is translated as CARRLAGGCEQFF.

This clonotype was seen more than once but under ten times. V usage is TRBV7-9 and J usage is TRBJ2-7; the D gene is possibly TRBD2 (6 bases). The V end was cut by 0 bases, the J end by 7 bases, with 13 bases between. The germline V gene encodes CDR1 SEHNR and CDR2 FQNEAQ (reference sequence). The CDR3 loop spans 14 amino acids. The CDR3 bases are TGTGCCAGCAGCTTAGCGTTGAGGGCGGGAGAGCAGTACTTC. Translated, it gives CASSLALRAGEQYF.

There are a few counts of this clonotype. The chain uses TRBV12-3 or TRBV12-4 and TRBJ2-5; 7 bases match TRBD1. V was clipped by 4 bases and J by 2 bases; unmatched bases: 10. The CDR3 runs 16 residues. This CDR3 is CASSWGATGQQETQYF. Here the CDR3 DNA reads TGTGCCAGCAGTTGGGGCGCAACGGGACAGCAAGAGACCCAGTACTTC.

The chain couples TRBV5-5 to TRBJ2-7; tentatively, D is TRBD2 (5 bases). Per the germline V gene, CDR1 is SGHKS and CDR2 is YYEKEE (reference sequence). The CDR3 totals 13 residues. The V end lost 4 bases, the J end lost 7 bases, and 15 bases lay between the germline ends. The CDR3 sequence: CASSPFVGGEQYF. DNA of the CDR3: TGTGCCAGCAGCCCCTTCGTTGGCGGGGAGCAGTACTTC.

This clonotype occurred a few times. The CDR3 nucleotides are TGCAGCGCTCAGCGGGAGTTAAATGAGCAGTTCTTC. This translates into CSAQRELNEQFF. V and J are TRBV29-1 and TRBJ2-1; TRBD2 matches 8 bases. After removal of 7 bases from V and 7 bases from J, the junction contained 6 bases not matched to a gene. The CDR3 has 12 residues. Germline V gives CDR1 SQVTM, CDR2 ANQGSEA.